One and the same sample provided the 9 T cell receptor beta chains below, sequenced in a study of OX40 agonist ivuxolimab in advanced cancers. Clones were read by immunoSEQ multiplex PCR, and TCRdb kept only the in-frame ones, dropping some. The repertoire has some 72,000 clones, 85% to 95% of them found once; the top ten carry roughly 11%. Sequencing used CD4+ or CD8+ T cells sorted from blood, obtained in a trial of the OX40 agonist ivuxolimab. The receptors stem from an adult with an advanced solid tumor such as melanoma, head and neck, liver or kidney cancer.

The rearrangement uses TRBV13 and TRBJ1-3, with 7 bases identical to TRBD1. The CDR3 is 15 amino acids. J was trimmed by 0 bases and V by 4 bases; bases with no gene match: 3. CDR1 and CDR2 (germline): PRHDT, FYEKMQ (reference sequence). The CDR3 sequence is CASSYGQASGNTIYF. DNA of the CDR3: TGTGCCAGCAGCTATGGACAGGCCTCTGGAAACACCATATATTTT.

This chain joins TRBV7-2 and TRBJ1-4; 8 positions match TRBD1. With 5 bases clipped from V and 7 bases from J, the junction kept 9 bases outside the gene matches. This CDR3 region has 15 residues. Germline CDR1 and CDR2: SGHTA and FQGNSA. The CDR3 spells CASSAQGARGEKLFF. CDR3 sequence (DNA): TGTGCCAGCAGCGCTCAGGGGGCGAGAGGTGAAAAACTGTTTTTT.

The chain combines TRBV7-6 with TRBJ2-7; no definite D call. With 1 base removed from V and 0 bases from J, the gap between germline ends came to 10 bases. Germline-derived CDR1 and CDR2 are SGHVS and FNYEAQ. The CDR3 has 15 amino acids. In DNA form, the CDR3 reads TGTGCCAGCAGCTTAGTAAAGGGCAGCTCCTACGAGCAGTACTTC. Its translation is CASSLVKGSSYEQYF. The full variable domain, completed using reference TRBV7-6 and TRBJ2-7, is GAGVSQSPRYKVTKRGQDVALRCDPISGHVSLYWYRQALGQGPEFLTYFNYEAQQDKSGLPNDRFSAERPEGSISTLTIQRTEQRDSAMYRCASSLVKGSSYEQYFGPGTRLTVT.

V gene TRBV13 combines with J gene TRBJ1-1; a weak D match, TRBD1 (5 bases). Germline lookup yields CDR1 PRHDT and CDR2 FYEKMQ (reference sequence). CDR3 length equals 14 residues. V lost 6 bases and J 2 bases, leaving 13 bases between the germline ends. CDR3 in DNA: TGTGCCAGCAGGGAGAGGGGAAAAAACACTGAAGCTTTCTTT. Translation gives CASRERGKNTEAFF. Looking up the rest from reference TRBV13 and TRBJ1-1 gives the full variable domain: AAGVIQSPRHLIKEKRETATLKCYPIPRHDTVYWYQQGPGQDPQFLISFYEKMQSDKGSIPDRFSAQQFSDYHSELNMSSLELGDSALYFCASRERGKNTEAFFGQGTRLTVV.

The rearrangement links TRBV7-9 to TRBJ1-2; D is uncertain. The V end was cut by 4 bases, the J end by 0 bases, with 15 bases between. The CDR3 contains 16 residues. Germline CDR1 SEHNR, CDR2 FQNEAQ (reference sequence). Here the CDR3 reads CASSSGAGFSNYGYTF. The CDR3 DNA follows: TGTGCCAGCAGCTCGGGTGCCGGGTTTTCTAACTATGGCTACACCTTC.

For this clone: Mismatch with germline at one junction end may stem from a read error. The chain carries TRBV7-7 and TRBJ2-3; TRBD1 matches at 10 bases. The CDR3 has 19 amino acids. Germline assignment: CDR1 SSHAT and CDR2 FNYEAQ (reference sequence). The CDR3 sequence is CASSLGTGDAHLRTDTQYF. In DNA form, the CDR3 reads TGTGCTAGCAGCTTGGGGACAGGGGACGCCCATCTTCGGACAGATACGCAGTATTTT.

The chain links TRBV27 to TRBJ1-1, with D maybe TRBD1 (5 bases). V lost 3 bases to trimming and J lost 12 bases, with 17 bases between them. The CDR3 covers 13 residues. Germline V gives CDR1 MNHEY, CDR2 SMNVEV (reference sequence). The CDR3 nucleotides read TGTGCCAGCAGTTTCGGGGGAGGAGGAAGTACTTTCTTT. This gives the protein CASSFGGGGSTFF.

The rearrangement links TRBV2 to TRBJ2-7, with TRBD1 identical over 10 bases. Germline assignment: CDR1 SNHLY and CDR2 FYNNEI. The CDR3 length is 14 residues. The V and J ends lost 8 bases and 0 bases, in that order; junction bases with no gene match: 4. Here the CDR3 reads CASLGQGSSYEQYF. CDR3 coding DNA: TGTGCCAGCCTGGGACAGGGGAGCTCCTACGAGCAGTACTTC.

This clone has a handful of counts. The V and J genes are TRBV21-1 and TRBJ1-5. TRBV21-1 is designated a pseudogene. The CDR3 loop spans 16 amino acids. In DNA form, the CDR3 reads TGTGCCAGCAGAGGACCCTCTCAGGCCTTCAATCAGCCCCAGCATTTT. Its translation: CASRGPSQAFNQPQHF.